This T cell receptor (beta chain) was sequenced during a study of cytomegalovirus exposure and HLA in healthy donors. Study at large: Earlier, 117 million unique TCR beta sequences were recovered from around 200 million T cells by an analysis. Findings and caveats of the study: A list of roughly 160 TCR beta chains associated with cytomegalovirus was given. In a later analysis, V- and J-gene trimming of beta chains associated with a DCLRE1C missense variant, replicated independently. Links to common viral pathogens appeared, in a later analysis, for several of the most significant clusters.

On this clone: Its antigen is not identified.

CDR3 length equals 13 residues. The germline V and J ends were trimmed by 7 bases and 4 bases, with 13 bases remaining between them. Per germline, CDR1 MNHEY and CDR2 SVGAGI. Both 60 Vbeta primers and 13 Jbeta primers went into the PCR. Profiled with immunoSEQ multiplex PCR; TCRdb holds only in-frame clones, not every one. The sample yields some 150,000 clones, over 60% seen once. The sample taken for sequencing was PBMCs. This TCR was recovered from a man in his forties or fifties in good health and CMV-seropositive. J is TRBJ2-5 and V is TRBV6-5; D may be TRBD2 (6 bases). CDR3 in amino acids: CASTQPAGETQYF. In DNA, the CDR3 is TGTGCCAGCACCCAACCAGCGGGAGAGACCCAGTACTTC.